One sample yielded the 13 T cell receptor beta chains listed below, sequenced in a study of identical twins. Using its own MiXCR run on the 5' RACE reads, TCRdb lists one record per CDR3 protein. The sample includes under 900,000 distinct CDR3 sequences, 15% to 20% seen only once; the top ten take about an eighth. The sample also formed part of further work on T cells expressing NK-cell markers.

The source material was PBMCs. Receptors originate from a woman between 18 and 30 years old in good health.

J is TRBJ2-7 and V is TRBV30; no definite D call. V was shortened by 5 bases and J by 2 bases, with 7 bases between the two germline ends. The CDR3 is 11 amino acids. Germline-derived CDR1 and CDR2 are GTSNPN and SVGIG (reference sequence). CDR3 loop: CAWAATYEQYF. DNA for the CDR3: TGTGCCTGGGCTGCTACCTACGAGCAGTACTTC.

In this sample, this clonotype turned up a few times. The V call is TRBV12-3 or TRBV12-4, the J call TRBJ1-1; no firm D call. The CDR3 has 11 residues. V was clipped by 8 bases and J by 5 bases, with 9 bases between them. The CDR3 bases are TGTGCCAGCCGTTGGGGAACTGAAGCTTTCTTT. This sequence encodes CASRWGTEAFF.

V is TRBV4-3 and J is TRBJ2-2, with D perhaps matching TRBD1 (6 bases). Germline CDR1 and CDR2: LGHNA and YSLEER. The CDR3 totals 17 residues. V was trimmed by 0 bases and J by 7 bases, leaving 18 bases between them. CDR3 sequence reads: CASSQDRGQGTSGELFF. The DNA for the CDR3 is TGCGCCAGCAGCCAAGATAGGGGACAAGGGACCAGCGGGGAGCTGTTTTTT.

This rearrangement joins TRBV7-2 to TRBJ2-3; 10 nucleotides agree with TRBD2. Germline assignment: CDR1 SGHTA and CDR2 FQGNSA. The V and J ends lost 6 bases and 4 bases, in that order; junction bases with no gene match: 7. The CDR3 consists of 15 residues. The CDR3 protein is CASRELAGSADTQYF. CDR3 nucleotides: TGTGCCAGCAGAGAACTAGCGGGAAGCGCAGATACGCAGTATTTT. Variable domain in full (rest from reference TRBV7-2 and TRBJ2-3): GAGVSQSPSNKVTEKGKDVELRCDPISGHTALYWYRQSLGQGLEFLIYFQGNSAPDKSGLPSDRFSAERTGGSVSTLTIQRTQQEDSAVYLCASRELAGSADTQYFGPGTRLTVL.

The chain is built from TRBV12-3 or TRBV12-4 and TRBJ2-6; no clear D. The V end was cut by 6 bases, the J end by 12 bases, with 9 bases between. This CDR3 is 11 amino acids long. The CDR3 here is CASSRIPVLTF. In nucleotides, the CDR3 is TGTGCCAGCAGCCGCATCCCCGTCCTGACTTTC.

This clonotype was seen a handful of times. V gene TRBV12-3 or TRBV12-4 combines with J gene TRBJ1-1, with D tentatively TRBD1 (5 bases). The V end was cut by 7 bases, the J end by 6 bases, with 15 bases between. This CDR3 contains 13 residues. The CDR3 spells CASNLGVVSEAFF. The CDR3 nucleotides are TGTGCCAGCAACCTGGGGGTGGTATCTGAAGCTTTCTTT.

This clonotype came up a few times. The chain joins TRBV10-1 to TRBJ2-7, with TRBD2 matching 14 bases. Germline V CDR1 and CDR2: WNHNN, SYGVQD (reference sequence). V lost 10 bases, J lost 1 base, and 9 bases stayed unmatched. The CDR3 loop spans 16 amino acids. The CDR3 nucleotides read TGCGCCAACCGGACTAGCGGGAGGCCCCAGTCCTACGAGCAGTACTTC. Translated: CANRTSGRPQSYEQYF.

The chain employs TRBV30 and TRBJ1-2; possible D gene TRBD1, 5 bases. Germline V CDR1 and CDR2: GTSNPN, SVGIG (reference sequence). Trimming removed 2 bases at V and 1 base at J, with 11 bases between. The CDR3 length is 14 residues. CDR3 sequence: CAWSYTDSNYGYTF. For the CDR3, the DNA is TGTGCCTGGAGTTACACCGACAGTAACTATGGCTACACCTTC.

This clonotype was counted a few times. The chain links TRBV29-1 to TRBJ1-1, with TRBD1 matching over 9 bases. Germline V CDR1 and CDR2: SQVTM, ANQGSEA. The V gene end was trimmed by 7 bases and the J gene end by 4 bases; junction bases not matched to a gene: 4. The CDR3 is made up of 12 amino acids. CDR3 protein: CSAGQGSTEAFF. CDR3 coding DNA: TGCAGCGCCGGACAGGGGAGCACTGAAGCTTTCTTT.

The chain recombines TRBV9 with TRBJ2-7, with D tentatively TRBD1 (6 bases). V was shortened by 3 bases and J by 3 bases, with 13 bases between the two germline ends. Germline CDR1 reads SGDLS; CDR2 reads YYNGEE. The CDR3 is 14 residues long. The CDR3 region is CASSATGTFYEQYF. CDR3 sequence (DNA): TGTGCCAGCAGCGCCACCGGGACATTCTACGAGCAGTACTTC.

This clonotype was observed a handful of times. This sequence joins TRBV24-1 and TRBJ1-2; no definite D call. The CDR3 is made up of 14 amino acids. The V end was cut by 0 bases, the J end by 1 base, with 5 bases between. The germline CDR1 and CDR2 sequences are KGHDR and SFDVKD. CDR3 bases: TGTGCCACCAGTGATTTGGGGATTAACTATGGCTACACCTTC. Translation: CATSDLGINYGYTF.

The chain links TRBV5-1 to TRBJ2-7; D remains unclear. V gave up 2 bases and J gave up 0 bases, with 9 bases separating them. Germline-derived CDR1 and CDR2 are SGHRS and YFSETQ. The CDR3 runs to 14 residues. CDR3 amino acids: CASSFRHSSYEQYF. CDR3 coding DNA: TGCGCCAGCAGCTTCCGTCACAGCTCCTACGAGCAGTACTTC. Drawing the rest from reference TRBV5-1 and TRBJ2-7, the complete variable domain is KAGVTQTPRYLIKTRGQQVTLSCSPISGHRSVSWYQQTPGQGLQFLFEYFSETQRNKGNFPGRFSGRQFSNSRSEMNVSTLELGDSALYLCASSFRHSSYEQYFGPGTRLTVT.

This clonotype was counted a few times. The chain has TRBV6-1 and TRBJ2-1; maybe TRBD2 (6 bases). The ends were cut back, 6 bases at V and 4 bases at J, with 22 bases in the middle. Germline V gene data show CDR1 as MNHNS and CDR2 as SASEGT. This CDR3 has 17 amino acids. CDR3 sequence reads: CASRPGDSPMGYNEQFF. The CDR3 DNA sequence: TGTGCCAGCAGACCCGGGGACTCTCCTATGGGGTACAATGAGCAGTTCTTC.